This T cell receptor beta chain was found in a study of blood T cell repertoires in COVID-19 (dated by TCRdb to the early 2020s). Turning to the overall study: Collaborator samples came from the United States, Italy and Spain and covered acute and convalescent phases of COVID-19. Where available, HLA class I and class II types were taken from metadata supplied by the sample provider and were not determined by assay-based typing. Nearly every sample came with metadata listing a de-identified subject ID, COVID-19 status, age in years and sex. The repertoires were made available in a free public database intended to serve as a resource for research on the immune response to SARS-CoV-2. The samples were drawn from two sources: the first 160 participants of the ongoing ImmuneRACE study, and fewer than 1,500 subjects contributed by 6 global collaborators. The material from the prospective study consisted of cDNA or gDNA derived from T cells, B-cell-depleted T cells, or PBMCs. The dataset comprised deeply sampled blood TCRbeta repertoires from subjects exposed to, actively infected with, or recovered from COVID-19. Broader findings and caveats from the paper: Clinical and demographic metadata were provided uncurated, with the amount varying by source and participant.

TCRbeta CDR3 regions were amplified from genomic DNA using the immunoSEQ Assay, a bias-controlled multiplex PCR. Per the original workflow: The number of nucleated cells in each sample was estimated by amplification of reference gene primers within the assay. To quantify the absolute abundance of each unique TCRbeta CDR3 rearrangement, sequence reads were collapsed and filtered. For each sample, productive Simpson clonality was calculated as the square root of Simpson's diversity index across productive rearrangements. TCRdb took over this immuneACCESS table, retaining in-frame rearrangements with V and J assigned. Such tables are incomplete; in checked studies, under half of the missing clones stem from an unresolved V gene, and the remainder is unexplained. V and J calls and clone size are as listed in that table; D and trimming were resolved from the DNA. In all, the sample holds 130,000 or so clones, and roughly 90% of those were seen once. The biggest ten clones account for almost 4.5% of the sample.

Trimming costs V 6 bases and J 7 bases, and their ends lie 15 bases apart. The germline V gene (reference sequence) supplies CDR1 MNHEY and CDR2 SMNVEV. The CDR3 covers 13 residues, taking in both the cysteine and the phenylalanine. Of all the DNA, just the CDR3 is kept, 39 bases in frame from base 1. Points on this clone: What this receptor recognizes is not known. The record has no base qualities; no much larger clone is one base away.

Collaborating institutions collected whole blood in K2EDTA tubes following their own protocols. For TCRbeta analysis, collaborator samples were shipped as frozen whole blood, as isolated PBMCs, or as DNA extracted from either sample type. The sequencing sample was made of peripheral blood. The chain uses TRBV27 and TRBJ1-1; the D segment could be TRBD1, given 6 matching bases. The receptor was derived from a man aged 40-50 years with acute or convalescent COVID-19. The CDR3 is CASSRQGMSEAFF. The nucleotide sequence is TGTGCCAGCAGCAGGCAGGGGATGAGTGAAGCTTTCTTT.